These T cell receptor beta chains were read from a single sample in a study of blood T cells in healthy people across ages. TCRdb recomputed calls from the 5' RACE reads with MiXCR, one row per CDR3 protein. Of some 1.8 million distinct CDR3 sequences listed, more than 35% are singletons. The sample taken for sequencing was blood. These receptor sequences come from a human donor in good health. CDR3s include the opening cysteine and the closing phenylalanine or tryptophan. A D gene is named only where the DNA matches it firmly. Size is omitted from some rows. Given values are once, few, many or a class for expanded clones.

>TRBJ1-2|-|13|-|TRBV4-3
TGCGCCAACAGCCCAAGCCCCGGCGATGGCTACACCTTC
CANSPSPGDGYTF
>TRBJ2-3|-|18|once|TRBV5-1
TGCGCCAGCAGCTCCATGCAGGGTAGATTGTTGAACACAGATACGCAGTATTTT
CASSSMQGRLLNTDTQYF
>TRBJ2-6|-|16|-|TRBV4-3
TGCGCCAGCAGCCAAGTGGTGGACTCTGGGGCCAACGTCCTGACTTTC
CASSQVVDSGANVLTF
>TRBJ1-1|-|15|few|TRBV7-9
TGTGCCAGCAGCTCGTCCGGGTACGTGAACACTGAAGCTTTCTTT
CASSSSGYVNTEAFF
>TRBJ1-2|-|12|-|TRBV20-1
TGCAGGGCAGCCGGGACATACTATGGCTACACCTTC
CRAAGTYYGYTF
>TRBJ2-4|-|13|-|TRBV2
TGTGCCAGCAGTAATTCACCGGGATCGATTGAGTACTTC
CASSNSPGSIEYF
>TRBJ1-4|-|13|few|TRBV7-9
TGTGCCAGCAGCCTTGTAGGAGCGGAAAAACTGTTTTTT
CASSLVGAEKLFF
>TRBJ1-2|-|13|-|TRBV29-1
TGCAGAGTTGAAGTTGGGGATAACTATGGCTACACCTTC
CRVEVGDNYGYTF
>TRBJ1-2|TRBD1|18|-|TRBV29-1
TGCAGCGTTGTTTTGCAATATGGACAGGGGTTGGCGAATTATGGCTACACCTTC
CSVVLQYGQGLANYGYTF
>TRBJ1-1|-|9|few|TRBV20-1
TGCAGTGCTGGCCTGGTAGCTTTCTTT
CSAGLVAFF
>TRBJ1-1|TRBD1|13|-|TRBV6-2/TRBV6-3
TGTGCCAGCACAGGGGGCAGAAGAACTGAAGCTTTCTTT
CASTGGRRTEAFF
>TRBJ1-2|-|12|-|TRBV20-1
TGCAGTGCTAGTCTGTCGGTAGTTGGCTACACCTTC
CSASLSVVGYTF
>TRBJ2-4|-|10|-|TRBV4-3
TGCGCCAGCAGCCCGTCCAAGCAGTACTTC
CASSPSKQYF
>TRBJ2-5|TRBD1|15|many|TRBV7-9
TGTGCCAGCAGCTCCCGGACAGGGGGGATGGAGACCCAGTACTTC
CASSSRTGGMETQYF
>TRBJ1-2|-|14|-|TRBV12-3/TRBV12-4
TGTGCCAGCAGTTTACGGCGGGAATATAGTGGCTACACCTTC
CASSLRREYSGYTF
>TRBJ1-5|-|14|once|TRBV12-3/TRBV12-4
TGTGCCAGCAGTAACCGCCGGGACGATCAGCCCCAGCATTTT
CASSNRRDDQPQHF
>TRBJ2-1|-|17|few|TRBV5-1
TGCGCCAGCGCCCCAGGACTGGTTCTATGGAGTGGCAATGAGCAGTTCTTC
CASAPGLVLWSGNEQFF
>TRBJ2-3|-|16|few|TRBV5-1
TGCGCCAGCAGCTTGGATAGCGGACTCGGCACAGATACGCAGTATTTT
CASSLDSGLGTDTQYF
>TRBJ1-5|TRBD1|15|-|TRBV6-5
TGTGCCAGCAGGGGACAGGGACGAGCGGATCAGCCCCAGCATTTT
CASRGQGRADQPQHF
>TRBJ1-2|-|13|-|TRBV6-5
TGTGCCAGCCAGAGGGGGTCTAACTATGGCTACACCTTC
CASQRGSNYGYTF
>TRBJ2-7|-|11|few|TRBV3-1
TGTGCCAGCAGCCATATATACGAGCAGTACTTC
CASSHIYEQYF
>TRBJ2-5|-|14|once|TRBV7-2
TGTGCCAGCAGCTCGAACACCTTCCAAGAGACCCAGTACTTC
CASSSNTFQETQYF
>TRBJ1-6|-|13|few|TRBV12-3/TRBV12-4
TGTGCCAGCAGTTTAGCGGATAATTCACCCCTCCACTTT
CASSLADNSPLHF